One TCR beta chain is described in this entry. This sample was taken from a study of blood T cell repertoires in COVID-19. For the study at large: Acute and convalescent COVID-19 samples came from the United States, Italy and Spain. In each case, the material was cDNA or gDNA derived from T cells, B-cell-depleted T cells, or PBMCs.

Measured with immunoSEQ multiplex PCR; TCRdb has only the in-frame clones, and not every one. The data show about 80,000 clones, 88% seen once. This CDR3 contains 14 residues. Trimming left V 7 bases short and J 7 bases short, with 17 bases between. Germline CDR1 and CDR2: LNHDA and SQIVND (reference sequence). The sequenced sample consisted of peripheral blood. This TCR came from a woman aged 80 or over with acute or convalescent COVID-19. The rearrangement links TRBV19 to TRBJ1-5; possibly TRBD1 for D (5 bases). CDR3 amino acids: CASNKITGEQPQHF. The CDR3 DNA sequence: TGTGCCAGTAACAAAATAACAGGTGAACAGCCCCAGCATTTT.